The rows below give T cell receptor beta chains drawn from one sample of a study of vaccination and CD4 T cells after COVID-19. Antigen specificity for these receptors is unknown. TCRdb processed the PCR reads anew with MiXCR; each CDR3 protein has one entry. Of about 3,400 distinct CDR3 sequences in the sample, approximately 25% were seen once. Sequenced material: CD4+ T cells from blood, cultured in vitro. These receptors came from a human donor in good health. Both conserved end residues are part of each CDR3. A D gene is named only where the DNA matches it firmly. Size values are once, few and many counts, or a class for expanded clones, and some rows have none.

v_gene	abundance	j_gene	d_gene	CDR3aa	CDR3nt
TRBV5-8	NA	TRBJ2-7	NA	CASSYGGRERSYEQYF	TGTGCCAGCAGTTATGGGGGACGGGAACGCTCCTACGAGCAGTACTTC
TRBV2	NA	TRBJ2-7	TRBD1	CARAGQGDFEQYF	TGTGCCAGAGCGGGACAGGGGGATTTCGAGCAGTACTTC
TRBV7-8	NA	TRBJ1-2	NA	CASSLGGGNGYTF	TGTGCCAGCAGCTTAGGAGGAGGGAATGGCTACACCTTC
TRBV2	NA	TRBJ2-5	NA	CASHRTGVAGETQYF	TGTGCCAGTCATCGTACAGGGGTTGCGGGGGAGACCCAGTACTTC
TRBV6-5	medium-sized	TRBJ2-5	TRBD1	CASSYSAPGQGRETQYF	TGTGCCAGCAGTTACTCGGCACCGGGACAGGGGAGGGAGACCCAGTACTTC
TRBV5-1	NA	TRBJ2-7	TRBD2	CASSGGLAGFYEQYF	TGCGCCAGCAGCGGGGGACTAGCGGGTTTCTACGAGCAGTACTTC
TRBV7-2	NA	TRBJ2-7	TRBD2	CASSLASGSNYEQYF	TGTGCCAGCAGCTTGGCGAGCGGGAGTAATTACGAGCAGTACTTC
TRBV11-3	NA	TRBJ2-3	NA	CASSLGLRGNPQYF	TGTGCCAGCAGCTTAGGTCTTAGAGGTAATCCGCAGTATTTT
TRBV28	NA	TRBJ1-2	TRBD1	CASSSGGGQGAVSGYTF	TGTGCCAGCAGCTCAGGGGGGGGACAGGGGGCGGTGAGTGGCTACACCTTC
TRBV5-6	NA	TRBJ1-1	NA	CASSLGTRPEAFF	TGTGCCAGCAGCTTGGGGACCCGGCCTGAAGCTTTCTTT
TRBV7-8	once	TRBJ2-7	NA	CASSPPTRDEQYF	TGTGCCAGCAGCCCACCTACGCGTGACGAGCAGTACTTC
TRBV30	NA	TRBJ2-2	NA	CAWSLYTGELFF	TGTGCCTGGAGTCTCTACACCGGGGAGCTGTTTTTT
TRBV6-1	NA	TRBJ2-7	TRBD2	CASSRSGTTYEQYF	TGTGCCAGCAGTCGTAGCGGGACTACCTACGAGCAGTACTTC
TRBV27	NA	TRBJ1-2	TRBD1	CASSFSRQGSNYGYTF	TGTGCCAGCAGTTTTTCCCGACAGGGATCTAACTATGGCTACACCTTC
TRBV19	few	TRBJ2-1	NA	CASSKGVYNEQFF	TGTGCCAGTAGTAAAGGGGTTTACAATGAGCAGTTCTTC
TRBV19	few	TRBJ1-5	TRBD1	CASSLPLADRGRSNQPQHF	TGTGCCAGTAGTCTCCCTCTAGCTGACAGGGGGAGAAGCAATCAGCCCCAGCATTTT
TRBV20-1	NA	TRBJ2-3	NA	CSERGLRSTDTQYF	TGCAGCGAACGGGGGTTACGTAGCACAGATACGCAGTATTTT